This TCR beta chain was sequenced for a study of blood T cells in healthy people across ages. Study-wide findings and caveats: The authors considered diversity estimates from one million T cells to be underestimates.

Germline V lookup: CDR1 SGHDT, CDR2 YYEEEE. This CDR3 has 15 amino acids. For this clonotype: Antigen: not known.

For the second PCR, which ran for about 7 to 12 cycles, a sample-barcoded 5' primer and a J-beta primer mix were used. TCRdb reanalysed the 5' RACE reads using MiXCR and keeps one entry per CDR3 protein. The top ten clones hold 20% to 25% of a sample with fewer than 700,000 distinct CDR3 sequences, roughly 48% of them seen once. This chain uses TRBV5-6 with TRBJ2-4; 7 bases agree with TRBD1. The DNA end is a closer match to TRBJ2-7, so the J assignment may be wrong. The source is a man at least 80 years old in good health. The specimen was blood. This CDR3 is CASSTSTGKMGEQYF. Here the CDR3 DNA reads TGTGCCAGCAGCACCTCGACAGGGAAGATGGGCGAGCAGTACTTC.